These 7 T cell receptor beta chains were sequenced from one sample in a study of T cells after posttransplantation cyclophosphamide. The method was immunoSEQ multiplex PCR; TCRdb's version includes in-frame clones alone and lacks a portion of them. This repertoire holds roughly 10,000 clones, and none appear only once. A marrow graft followed busulfan-fludarabine conditioning, with cyclophosphamide on days +3 and +4. The source was PBMCs, collected 350 to 370 days after allogeneic stem cell transplant with posttransplant cyclophosphamide. The receptors were sampled from a male patient aged 45 to 59 who received an allogeneic stem cell transplant from a related donor and was CMV-positive. Some T cells may be graft donor cells.

This clone was observed at least ten times. The V and J genes are TRBV7-9 and TRBJ1-1; D ambiguous. V lost 6 bases and J 1 base, leaving 6 bases between the germline ends. CDR1 is SEHNR and CDR2 is FQNEAQ in the germline V gene (reference sequence). The length of the CDR3 is 12 residues. Here the CDR3 DNA reads TGTGCCAGCAGTCGGGAGAACACTGAAGCTTTCTTT. Protein sequence: CASSRENTEAFF.

This clone occurred many times. The rearrangement links TRBV5-4 to TRBJ2-1; D may be TRBD2 (6 bases). This CDR3 has 14 amino acids. Trimming took off 5 bases at V and 7 bases at J, with 16 bases between the two ends. Per germline, CDR1 SGHNT and CDR2 YYREEE (reference sequence). DNA for the CDR3: TGTGCCAGCAGTTTTAGGAGGGCGGGGAATGAGCAGTTCTTC. Translating gives CASSFRRAGNEQFF.

In its sample, this clone ranks as medium-sized. The rearrangement uses TRBV18 and TRBJ1-5, with a possible D match to TRBD1 (6 bases). V gave up 1 base and J gave up 6 bases, with 16 bases separating them. The germline V gene encodes CDR1 KGHSH and CDR2 LQKENI. The CDR3 extends over 16 amino acids. The CDR3 protein is CASSPRSDSGGQPQHF. Here the CDR3 DNA reads TGTGCCAGCTCACCACGTTCGGACAGCGGGGGTCAGCCCCAGCATTTT.

The V gene is TRBV4-1, the J gene TRBJ2-7; unclear D gene. The CDR3 extends over 16 amino acids. Germline assignment: CDR1 MGHRA and CDR2 YSYEKL. V was clipped by 1 base and J by 2 bases, with 15 bases between them. The CDR3 loop is CASSQGTGYQPYEQYF. CDR3 sequence (DNA): TGCGCCAGCAGCCAAGGTACCGGGTACCAACCCTACGAGCAGTACTTC.

This clone came up many times. V and J are TRBV6-1 and TRBJ1-2, with TRBD1 identical over 8 bases. The CDR3 loop spans 15 amino acids. The V gene end was trimmed by 3 bases and the J gene end by 4 bases; junction bases not matched to a gene: 7. The germline V gene encodes CDR1 MNHNS and CDR2 SASEGT. The CDR3 DNA is TGTGCCAGCAGTGATGGCAGGGGGCGCGTCTATGGCTACACCTTC. The encoded protein is CASSDGRGRVYGYTF.

J is TRBJ2-1 and V is TRBV19; TRBD1 might be the D (5 bases). CDR1 and CDR2 (germline): LNHDA, SQIVND (reference sequence). CDR3 length: 15 residues. V gave up 6 bases and J gave up 8 bases, with 20 bases separating them. This chain's CDR3 is CASRGGSGRLDEQFF. CDR3 sequence (DNA): TGTGCCAGTAGGGGTGGGTCAGGGCGGCTGGATGAGCAGTTCTTC.

This clone showed up many times. J is TRBJ2-1 and V is TRBV11-3; 11 positions agree with TRBD2. The CDR3 runs 17 residues. Germline V gene lookup returns CDR1 SGHNT and CDR2 YENEEA. V shed 2 bases, J shed 0 bases, and the junction held 3 bases outside the gene matches. The CDR3 bases are TGTGCCAGCAGCTTACACACTAGCGGGAGCTCCTACAATGAGCAGTTCTTC. Its protein is CASSLHTSGSSYNEQFF.